This T cell receptor (beta chain) derives from a study of blood T cells in healthy people across ages. This clonotype came up many times. Together with a sample-barcoded 5' primer, a J-beta primer mix was included in a second PCR lasting roughly 6 to 12 cycles. TCRdb fed the 5' RACE reads into MiXCR, producing one record per CDR3 protein. In the table there are about 800,000 distinct CDR3 sequences, more than 20% of which are singletons. V was pared by 2 bases and J by 2 bases, with 4 bases of the junction left unmatched. CDR1 and CDR2 (germline): SGHVS, FQNEAQ. The CDR3 totals 15 residues. The same data also contributed to another study, on T cells of mothers and their children. That study reports: Three healthy Caucasian mothers and their six children were the donors.

The sequence was collected from a boy aged 10-17 years in good health. Sequencing input: blood. The chain uses TRBV7-8 and TRBJ2-5; TRBD1 agrees at 8 bases. In nucleotides, the CDR3 is TGTGCCAGCAGCTTAACCGGGACAGGACAAGAGACCCAGTACTTC. It codes for CASSLTGTGQETQYF.